This is a list of T cell receptor beta chains from one sample in a study of T cell responses to AZD1222 COVID-19 vaccine. Using immunoSEQ multiplex PCR, the repertoire was profiled, and TCRdb retains in-frame clones only, with some absent. Seen here are over 130,000 clones, about 90% observed once, and the top ten hold about 7.5%. The starting material was peripheral blood, obtained 28 days after the second dose of the MenACWY control vaccine. The receptors shown here come from an adult who received the MenACWY meningococcal vaccine as a control. The CDR3 runs from the conserved cysteine through the conserved F or W. A D gene is named only where the DNA matches it firmly. Clone sizes are given selectively: once, few, many, or a class where the clone is expanded.

abundance	v_gene	j_gene	d_gene	CDR3nt	CDR3aa
-	TRBV23-1	TRBJ2-3	-	TGCGCCAGCACCCGGCCTAGCCCCACAGATACGCAGTATTTT	CASTRPSPTDTQYF
-	TRBV2	TRBJ2-3	-	TGTGCCAGCAGTGAAGATAGCATCAGCACAGATACGCAGTATTTT	CASSEDSISTDTQYF
-	TRBV19	TRBJ1-2	TRBD1	TGTGCCAGTAGTCGACAGGGGTATGGCTACACCTTC	CASSRQGYGYTF
few	TRBV5-1	TRBJ2-5	-	TGCGCCAGCAGCTTGGCACAGGGACGGGAGACCCAGTACTTC	CASSLAQGRETQYF
-	TRBV9	TRBJ2-7	-	TGTGCCAGCAGCGTAGTCAGGGGAGAGACCTACGAGCAGTACTTC	CASSVVRGETYEQYF
once	TRBV10-3	TRBJ1-2	TRBD1	TGTGCCATCAGTGGTCAGGGGGCAACCTCTGGCTACACCTTC	CAISGQGATSGYTF
-	TRBV19	TRBJ2-7	TRBD2	TGTGCCAGTAGTAGGACTAGCGGGAGGTACGAGCAGTACTTC	CASSRTSGRYEQYF
-	TRBV6-5	TRBJ1-4	-	TGTGCCAGCAGCCCCGGGACAAGAAATGAAAAACTGTTTTTT	CASSPGTRNEKLFF
-	TRBV19	TRBJ1-2	TRBD1	TGTGCCAGTAGCATGCCGGGACAGGGGGGCTATGGCTACACCTTC	CASSMPGQGGYGYTF
-	TRBV19	TRBJ1-4	TRBD1	TGTGCCAGTAGTCCGGGGACAGGACTGTTTTTT	CASSPGTGLFF
-	TRBV6-1	TRBJ2-7	TRBD2	TGTGCCAGCAGGGAAGGCGGGAGTTTGCTCGAGCAGTACTTC	CASREGGSLLEQYF
-	TRBV6-5	TRBJ2-3	TRBD2	TGTGCCAGCAGTTACCCTAGCGGAGATAACACAGATACGCAGTATTTT	CASSYPSGDNTDTQYF
-	TRBV6-2/TRBV6-3	TRBJ1-2	-	TGTGCCAGCAGTCCCACCAGGGGCCGAGGATATGGCTACACCTTC	CASSPTRGRGYGYTF
-	TRBV5-1	TRBJ2-7	-	TGCGCCAGCAGCTTGGGGGCTCCGTCCTACGAGCAGTACTTC	CASSLGAPSYEQYF
-	TRBV19	TRBJ1-5	-	TGTGCCAGTAGTAGGGGACCTGAGGGGAATCAGCCCCAGCATTTT	CASSRGPEGNQPQHF
-	TRBV7-9	TRBJ1-6	-	TGTGCCAGCAGCTTGAATAGTTTTAATTCACCCCTCCACTTT	CASSLNSFNSPLHF
once	TRBV18	TRBJ2-7	-	TGTGCCAGCTCACCTGGTGGGCACGAGCAGTACTTC	CASSPGGHEQYF
-	TRBV6-2/TRBV6-3	TRBJ2-7	-	TGTGCCAGCAGTTTCACCGTGGGGGAGCAGTACTTC	CASSFTVGEQYF
once	TRBV3-1/TRBV3-2	TRBJ2-3	-	TGTGCCAGCAGCCAAGATGTGAGCACAGATACGCAGTATTTT	CASSQDVSTDTQYF
-	TRBV9	TRBJ1-1	TRBD1	TGTGCCAGCAGCGTAGACAGGGGTCCCACTGAAGCTTTCTTT	CASSVDRGPTEAFF
-	TRBV4-3	TRBJ2-7	-	TGCGCCAGCAGCCAAGACAGGGGATACGAGCAGTACTTC	CASSQDRGYEQYF
-	TRBV7-2	TRBJ1-5	-	TGTGCCAGCAGCTTAGTAGTGGGGACCGGGAATCAGCCCCAGCATTTT	CASSLVVGTGNQPQHF
-	TRBV7-8	TRBJ2-3	-	TGTGCCAGCAGCCCTCGGACGGGGAGCACAGATACGCAGTATTTT	CASSPRTGSTDTQYF
-	TRBV29-1	TRBJ1-1	-	TGCAGCGTTGAAGATGTCTCCGGGGGCGCTGTCACTGAAGCTTTCTTT	CSVEDVSGGAVTEAFF
-	TRBV28	TRBJ2-1	-	TGTGCCAGCGGAAAAGGGGGCTCCTACAATGAGCAGTTCTTC	CASGKGGSYNEQFF
-	TRBV7-2	TRBJ1-3	-	TGTGCCAGCAGCTTACAGATTTCGGGAAACACCATATATTTT	CASSLQISGNTIYF
once	TRBV5-1	TRBJ2-3	-	TGCGCCAGCAGCTTGCTCACCACAGATACGCAGTATTTT	CASSLLTTDTQYF
-	TRBV5-1	TRBJ2-3	TRBD2	TGCGCCAGCAGCTTGGCGGGGGGGGCCCTCACAGATACGCAGTATTTT	CASSLAGGALTDTQYF
-	TRBV6-5	TRBJ2-7	-	TGTGCCAGCTCAGGCGCTTATCACGAGCAGTACTTC	CASSGAYHEQYF
-	TRBV7-9	TRBJ1-2	-	TGTGCCAGCAGCTTACCGGGGGACTATGGCTACACCTTC	CASSLPGDYGYTF
-	TRBV7-2	TRBJ2-7	-	TGTGCCAGCAGCCCCCCGGGTGGGGCGGGCTCCTACGAGCAGTACTTC	CASSPPGGAGSYEQYF
-	TRBV7-2	TRBJ1-1	-	TGTGCCAGCAGCTTTTCTCCCGGTAGCACTGAAGCTTTCTTT	CASSFSPGSTEAFF
-	TRBV7-3	TRBJ2-1	TRBD2	TGTGCCAGCAGCCTCGCTAGCGGTTATGCGAGTGAGCAGTTCTTC	CASSLASGYASEQFF
once	TRBV28	TRBJ2-3	-	TGTGCCAGCAGCCCTCTGGCGGGTACAGATACGCAGTATTTT	CASSPLAGTDTQYF
-	TRBV29-1	TRBJ2-1	TRBD1	TGCAGCTCCCGACAGGGGGCACACAATGAGCAGTTCTTC	CSSRQGAHNEQFF
-	TRBV7-3	TRBJ2-7	-	TGTGCCAGCAGCTTAACCGGGTCAAGCTCCTACGAGCAGTACTTC	CASSLTGSSSYEQYF
-	TRBV10-1	TRBJ2-5	-	TGCGCCAGCAGTGAGTCGTGGGGTCAGGGGAGTAGAGAGACCCAGTACTTC	CASSESWGQGSRETQYF
-	TRBV29-1	TRBJ2-4	-	TGCAGCGTTTACGATAAAAACATTCAGTACTTC	CSVYDKNIQYF
once	TRBV6-5	TRBJ1-4	-	TGTGCCAGCAGGACGGGCCAAAGCGGAAAACTGTTTTTT	CASRTGQSGKLFF
-	TRBV4-3	TRBJ2-7	TRBD2	TGCGCCAGCAGCCAAGAATTCTCGGGACTAACTCTCTACGAGCAGTACTTC	CASSQEFSGLTLYEQYF
-	TRBV5-8	TRBJ2-3	TRBD1	TGTGCCAGCGGCCGGGACAGGAGCACAGATACGCAGTATTTT	CASGRDRSTDTQYF
-	TRBV20-1	TRBJ1-2	-	TGCAGTGCTAGTGAAGGCAGGGGATATGGCTACACCTTC	CSASEGRGYGYTF
once	TRBV7-3	TRBJ2-2	TRBD1	TGTGCCAGCAGCCCCCGGACAGGAAACACCGGGGAGCTGTTTTTT	CASSPRTGNTGELFF
-	TRBV25-1	TRBJ1-6	-	TGTGCCAGCAGTGAATTTGAGGTCTCACCCCTCCACTTT	CASSEFEVSPLHF
-	TRBV5-1	TRBJ1-1	-	TGCGCCAGCAGCGGGCAGTTAAACACTGAAGCTTTCTTT	CASSGQLNTEAFF
-	TRBV7-9	TRBJ2-2	-	TGTGCCAGCAGCTTAGCGTTATCAACCGGGGAGCTGTTTTTT	CASSLALSTGELFF
-	TRBV28	TRBJ1-2	-	TGTGCCAGCGAAGAAATGCCCCCAGGACAGCATTATGGCTACACCTTC	CASEEMPPGQHYGYTF
-	TRBV4-3	TRBJ1-2	-	TGCGCCAGCAGCCAGGGAGGGGTGAACTATGGCTACACCTTC	CASSQGGVNYGYTF
-	TRBV7-8	TRBJ1-5	-	TGTGCCAGCAGCTTATGGGGGGGTCAGCCCCAGCATTTT	CASSLWGGQPQHF